This T cell receptor beta chain was obtained from a study of blood T cell repertoires in COVID-19. Study at large: Sources were T cells, B-cell-depleted T cells, or PBMCs; the material itself was cDNA or gDNA.

CDR3 length: 14 amino acids. Germline CDR1 reads MNHNS; CDR2 reads SASEGT. V lost 1 base and J lost 8; bases outside the gene matches: 5. Profiling relied on immunoSEQ multiplex PCR, and the TCRdb table lists in-frame clones only, not all of them. The data show around 100,000 clones, roughly 85% seen once. This TCR came from a man in his 70s with active or convalescent COVID-19. The chain carries TRBV6-1 and TRBJ1-2; TRBD1 agrees at 9 bases. Sequencing input: peripheral blood. The CDR3 nucleotides are TGTGCCAGCAGTGAAGGGGGGACAGGGAACGGCTACACCTTC. Its protein product is CASSEGGTGNGYTF.